These T cell receptor beta chains were read from a single sample in a study of blood T cells in healthy people across ages. TCRdb redid the calling of the 5' RACE reads with MiXCR, one entry per CDR3 protein. This sample has 850,000 to 950,000 distinct CDR3 sequences, with around 30% found just once. Sequencing was performed on blood. These receptors were taken from a woman older than 75 in good health. Each CDR3 is given with its conserved first and last residue. Fields, in order: D gene, J gene, clone size, V gene, CDR3 protein, CDR3 DNA. A D gene is named only where the DNA matches it firmly. Not every row has a clone size; where given, it reads once, few, many or a size class.

>TRBD1|TRBJ2-1|many|TRBV9
CASSGPGQGAYNEQFF
TGTGCCAGCAGCGGACCGGGACAGGGGGCATACAATGAGCAGTTCTTC
>NA|TRBJ2-3|NA|TRBV7-9
CASSLGSAGSDTQNF
TGTGCCAGCAGCTTAGGTTCCGCGGGGTCAGATACGCAGAATTTT
>NA|TRBJ1-6|few|TRBV5-1
CASSLQGSMPSYNSPLHF
TGCGCCAGCAGCTTACAAGGCTCTATGCCATCCTATAATTCACCCCTCCACTTT
>TRBD1|TRBJ2-4|many|TRBV28
CASSPSAQGAKNIQYF
TGTGCCAGCAGTCCCTCTGCACAGGGGGCCAAAAACATTCAGTACTTC
>NA|TRBJ1-5|many|TRBV6-6
CASSYSVSNQPQHF
TGTGCCAGCAGTTACTCAGTTAGCAATCAGCCCCAGCATTTT
>NA|TRBJ2-3|NA|TRBV5-1
CASSLDLTSTDTQYF
TGCGCCAGCAGCTTGGACTTAACTAGCACAGATACGCAGTATTTT
>TRBD1|TRBJ2-7|NA|TRBV27
CASSFEQGAEEQYF
TGTGCCAGCAGCTTTGAACAGGGGGCAGAAGAGCAGTACTTC
>NA|TRBJ2-5|NA|TRBV18
CAGSPSKGKETQYF
TGTGCCGGCTCACCGAGTAAGGGGAAAGAGACCCAGTACTTC
>TRBD1|TRBJ2-5|many|TRBV6-5
CASIRSGQQYF
TGTGCCAGCATCAGATCGGGACAGCAGTACTTC
>NA|TRBJ1-5|NA|TRBV4-3
CASSQGREGAEPQHF
TGCGCCAGCAGCCAAGGAAGGGAGGGCGCGGAGCCCCAGCATTTT
>TRBD1|TRBJ1-4|NA|TRBV28
CASSYGTGQEKLFF
TGTGCCAGCAGCTACGGGACAGGTCAGGAAAAACTGTTTTTT
>NA|TRBJ1-1|NA|TRBV7-2
CASSSFQGAEAFF
TGTGCCAGCAGCTCATTCCAGGGCGCTGAAGCTTTCTTT
>NA|TRBJ1-4|few|TRBV4-2
CASSPRRKDEKLFF
TGTGCCAGCAGCCCTCGGAGGAAGGATGAAAAACTGTTTTTT
>NA|TRBJ1-2|NA|TRBV5-1
CASGPYYGYTF
TGCGCCAGCGGACCGTACTATGGCTACACCTTC
>NA|TRBJ2-1|NA|TRBV7-2
CASSPQTGSYNEQFF
TGTGCCAGCAGCCCCCAGACGGGCTCCTACAATGAGCAGTTCTTC
>NA|TRBJ1-4|many|TRBV11-2
CASSSGAEGEKLFF
TGTGCCAGCAGCTCCGGGGCGGAGGGGGAAAAACTGTTTTTT
>NA|TRBJ1-2|few|TRBV7-2
CASSLDPERYGYTF
TGTGCCAGCAGCTTAGACCCGGAACGCTATGGCTACACCTTC
>NA|TRBJ1-1|many|TRBV6-1
CASSEVPNTEAFF
TGTGCCAGCAGTGAAGTTCCGAACACTGAAGCTTTCTTT
>TRBD1|TRBJ1-2|many|TRBV6-5
CASSYSRGQGKNYGYTF
TGTGCCAGCAGTTACTCGCGCGGACAGGGAAAGAACTATGGCTACACCTTC